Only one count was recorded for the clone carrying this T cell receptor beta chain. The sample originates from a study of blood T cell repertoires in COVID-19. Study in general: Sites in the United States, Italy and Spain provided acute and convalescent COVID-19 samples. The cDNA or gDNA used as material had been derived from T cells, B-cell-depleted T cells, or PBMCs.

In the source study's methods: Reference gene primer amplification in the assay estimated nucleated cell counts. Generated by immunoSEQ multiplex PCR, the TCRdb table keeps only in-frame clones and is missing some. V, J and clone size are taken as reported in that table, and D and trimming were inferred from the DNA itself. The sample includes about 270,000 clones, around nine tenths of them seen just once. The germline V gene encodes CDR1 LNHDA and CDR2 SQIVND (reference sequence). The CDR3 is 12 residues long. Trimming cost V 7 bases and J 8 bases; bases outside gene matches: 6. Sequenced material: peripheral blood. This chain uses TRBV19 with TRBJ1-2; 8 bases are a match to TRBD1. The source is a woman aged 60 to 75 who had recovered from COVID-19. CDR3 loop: CASNDRGGGYTF. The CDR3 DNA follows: TGTGCCAGTAACGACAGGGGTGGAGGCTACACCTTC.